This T cell receptor beta chain was sequenced during a study of beta chain features in type 1 diabetes. Reverse transcribing all isolated RNA meant expressed TCRB transcripts were sequenced. Using immunoSEQ multiplex PCR, the repertoire was profiled, and TCRdb retains in-frame clones only, with some absent. Of some 410,000 clones listed, about 15% were seen once; the top ten hold about 0.034%. The CDR3 runs 15 residues. From germline, CDR1 is LNHDA and CDR2 SQIVND (reference sequence). The V gene lost 7 bases and the J gene lost 1 base, with 11 bases spanning the gap. This chain uses TRBV19 with TRBJ2-6; D is ambiguous. This sequence originates from a man aged 25 to 45 in good health. Material: naive CD4+ T cells from blood. The CDR3 DNA sequence: TGTGCCAGTACCGAAGTAGGGTCTGGGGCCAACGTCCTGACTTTC. Its translation is CASTEVGSGANVLTF.